This record looks at one TCR beta chain sequence and its context. At one end, the junction sequence differs from germline, possibly due to a read error. This CDR3 has 14 amino acids. CDR1 and CDR2 from the germline V gene are SSHAT and FNYEAQ (reference sequence). These data belong to a study of T cell changes during pregnancy in multiple sclerosis. Profiled with immunoSEQ multiplex PCR; TCRdb holds only in-frame clones, not every one. The sample carries roughly 60,000 clones, about 90% recorded once. The starting material was peripheral blood, obtained in the second trimester of pregnancy. The sequence derives from a female donor in good health, enrolled as a control in a pregnancy study. This rearrangement joins TRBV7-7 to TRBJ2-5, with TRBD2 matching 12 bases. This CDR3 is CASSVTSGRETQYF. Here the CDR3 DNA reads TGTGCTAGCAGCGTCACTAGCGGGAGGGAGACCCAGTACTTC.